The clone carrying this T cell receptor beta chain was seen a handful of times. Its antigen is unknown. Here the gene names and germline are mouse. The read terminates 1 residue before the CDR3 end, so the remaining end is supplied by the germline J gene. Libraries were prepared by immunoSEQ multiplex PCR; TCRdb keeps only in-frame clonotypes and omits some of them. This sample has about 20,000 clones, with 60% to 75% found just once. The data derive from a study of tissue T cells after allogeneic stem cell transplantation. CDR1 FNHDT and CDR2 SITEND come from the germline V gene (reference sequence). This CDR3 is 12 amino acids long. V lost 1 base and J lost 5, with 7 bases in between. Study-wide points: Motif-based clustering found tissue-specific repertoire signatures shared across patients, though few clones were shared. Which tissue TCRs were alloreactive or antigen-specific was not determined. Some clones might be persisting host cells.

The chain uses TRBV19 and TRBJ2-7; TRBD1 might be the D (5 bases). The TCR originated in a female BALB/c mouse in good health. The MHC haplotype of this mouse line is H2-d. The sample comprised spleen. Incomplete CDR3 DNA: TGTGCCAGCAGTATAAGGGGAGATGAACAGTAC. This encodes CASSIRGDEQY. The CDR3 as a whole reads CASSIRGDEQYF.